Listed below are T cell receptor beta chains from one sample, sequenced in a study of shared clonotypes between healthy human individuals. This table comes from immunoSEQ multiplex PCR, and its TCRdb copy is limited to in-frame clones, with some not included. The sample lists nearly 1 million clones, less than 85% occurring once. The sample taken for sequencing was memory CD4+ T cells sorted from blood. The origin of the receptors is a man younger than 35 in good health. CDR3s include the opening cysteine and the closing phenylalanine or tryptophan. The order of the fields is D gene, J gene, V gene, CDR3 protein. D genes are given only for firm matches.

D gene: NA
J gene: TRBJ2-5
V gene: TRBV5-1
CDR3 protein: CASSLDETQYF

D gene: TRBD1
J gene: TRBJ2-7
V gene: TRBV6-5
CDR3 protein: CASSRGQGSEQYF

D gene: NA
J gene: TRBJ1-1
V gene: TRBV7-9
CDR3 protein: CASSYGTPGAFF

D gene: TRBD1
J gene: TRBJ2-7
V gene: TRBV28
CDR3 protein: CASSPTGTGSGEQYF

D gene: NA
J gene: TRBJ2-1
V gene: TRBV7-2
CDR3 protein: CASSPTIIEQFF

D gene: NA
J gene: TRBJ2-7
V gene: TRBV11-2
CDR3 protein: CASSLVGGASGYYEQYF

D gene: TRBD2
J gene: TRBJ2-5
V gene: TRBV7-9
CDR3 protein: CASGTFGGETQYF

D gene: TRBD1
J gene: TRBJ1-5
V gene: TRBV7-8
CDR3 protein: CASSLVQGGFNQPQHF

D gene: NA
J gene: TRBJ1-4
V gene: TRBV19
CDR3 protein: CASSPIRAVKEKLFF

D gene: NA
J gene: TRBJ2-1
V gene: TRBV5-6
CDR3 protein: CASSLTGYNEQFF

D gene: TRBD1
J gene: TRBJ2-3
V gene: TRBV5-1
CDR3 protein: CASSLEPGRAGGTDTQYF

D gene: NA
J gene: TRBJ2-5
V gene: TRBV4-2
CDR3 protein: CASSQAVDRETQYF

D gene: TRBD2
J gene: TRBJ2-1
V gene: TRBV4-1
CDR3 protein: CASSQDRTSWDEQFF

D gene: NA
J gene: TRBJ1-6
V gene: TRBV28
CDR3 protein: CASLSVQGYNSPLHF

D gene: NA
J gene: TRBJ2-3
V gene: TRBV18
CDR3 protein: CASSPPAGLFSTDTQYF

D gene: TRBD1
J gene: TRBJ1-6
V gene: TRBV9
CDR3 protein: CASSVSDRGFSPLHF

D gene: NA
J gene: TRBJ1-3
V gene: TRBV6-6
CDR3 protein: CASSYSPRASGNTIYF